This record looks at one T cell receptor (beta chain) sequence and its context. The antigen remains unidentified. These data come from a study of regulatory T cells in long-lasting Graves disease. Notes on the study in general: Less diverse TCR repertoires were seen in persistent Graves' patients than in newly diagnosed ones. Newly diagnosed disease favored TRBV20-1 and TRBJ2-1 over persistent disease.

The V gene's germline CDR1 is SGHTA and CDR2 FQGTGA. The CDR3 runs to 13 residues. The V and J ends lost 5 bases and 4 bases respectively, with 11 bases between them. The authors built TCR beta libraries using iRepertoire HTBI primers and Arm-PCR of CDR3 regions. TCRdb fed the multiplex PCR reads into MiXCR, producing one record per CDR3 protein. The sample has over 650,000 distinct CDR3 sequences; about 32% are singletons. Time point indicated: persistent/refractory GD, antithyroid drugs over 5 years with positive TRAb. PBMCs provided the RNA from which the TCR library was made. The source material was peripheral blood mononuclear cells (PBMCs), sampled when the disease was refractory, from a patient treated with antithyroid drugs. The source is a female donor with Graves disease. The V gene is TRBV7-3, the J gene TRBJ1-2; perhaps TRBD1 as D (5 bases). CDR3: CASSPGVLYGYTF. The CDR3, as DNA: TGTGCCAGCAGCCCGGGGGTCCTCTATGGCTACACCTTC.